The text below deals with one T cell receptor beta chain. The sample belongs to a study of blood T cell repertoires in COVID-19. On the study more broadly: The analysed material was cDNA or gDNA that came from T cells, B-cell-depleted T cells, or PBMCs.

How the authors handled the data: Counts of nucleated cells, estimated from reference gene primer amplification, were obtained. The assay was immunoSEQ multiplex PCR, and TCRdb's table has in-frame clones only and misses some. Clone size and the V and J calls come from that table; the DNA yielded D and trimming. The repertoire holds fewer than 200,000 clones, with approximately 89% as singletons. J was trimmed by 1 base and V by 3 bases; bases with no gene match: 12. There are 19 residues in the CDR3. The germline gives CDR1 MGHRA, CDR2 YSYEKL. The chain combines TRBV4-1 with TRBJ2-6; 7 bases match TRBD1. Sequenced sample: peripheral blood. The receptor was derived from a woman aged 55-69 years with acute or convalescent COVID-19. CDR3 in amino acids: CASSHRARGLGSGANVLTF. The CDR3 nucleotides are TGCGCCAGCAGCCATCGGGCGAGGGGGCTAGGTTCTGGGGCCAACGTCCTGACTTTC.